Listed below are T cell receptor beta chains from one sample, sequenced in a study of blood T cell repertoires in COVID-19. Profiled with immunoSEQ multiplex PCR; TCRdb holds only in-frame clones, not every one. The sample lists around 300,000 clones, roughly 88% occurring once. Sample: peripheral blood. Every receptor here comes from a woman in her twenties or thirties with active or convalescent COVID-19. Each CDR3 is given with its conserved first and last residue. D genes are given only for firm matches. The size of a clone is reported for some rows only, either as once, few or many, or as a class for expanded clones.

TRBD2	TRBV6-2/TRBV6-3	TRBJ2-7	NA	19	TGTGCCAGCAGTTACCCGTCGATGGGCATAGCGGGGGGCGAATACGAGCAGTACTTC	CASSYPSMGIAGGEYEQYF
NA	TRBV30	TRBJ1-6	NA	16	TGTGCCTGGAGTAGATTGCTAGAATTGATTGATTCACCCCTCCACTTT	CAWSRLLELIDSPLHF
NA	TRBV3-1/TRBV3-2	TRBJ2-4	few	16	TGTGCCAGCAGCCAAGGTGCGGGGTCAGCCAAAAACATTCAGTACTTC	CASSQGAGSAKNIQYF
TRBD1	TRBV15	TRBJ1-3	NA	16	TGTGCCACCAGCAGAGAGAGACAGGGGGCTGGAAACACCATATATTTT	CATSRERQGAGNTIYF
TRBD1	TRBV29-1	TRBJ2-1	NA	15	TGCAGCGTTGTCGGGCACAGGGGGCTCAACAATGAGCAGTTCTTC	CSVVGHRGLNNEQFF
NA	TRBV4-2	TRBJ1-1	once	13	TGTGCCAGCAGCCCTTCCCCGACTGCTGAAGCTTTCTTT	CASSPSPTAEAFF
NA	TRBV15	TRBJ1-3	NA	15	TGTGCCACAATGACAGGCCATCACTCTGGAAACACCATATATTTT	CATMTGHHSGNTIYF
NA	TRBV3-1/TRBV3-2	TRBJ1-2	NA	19	TGTGCCAGCAGCCTACCTCTACGGCGGGAACGGGAGGGGGGGATATACTACACCTTC	CASSLPLRREREGGIYYTF
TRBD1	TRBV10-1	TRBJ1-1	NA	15	TGCGCCAGCAGCGGACCCGGGACAGGGTTCACTGAAGCTTTCTTT	CASSGPGTGFTEAFF
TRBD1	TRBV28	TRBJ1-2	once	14	TGTGCCAGCAGTTTTCCGCCGGCAGGGGGTGGCTACACCTTC	CASSFPPAGGGYTF
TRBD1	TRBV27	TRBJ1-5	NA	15	TGTGCCAGCAGTTGGACAGGGGTGTCGGGTCAGCCCCAGCATTTT	CASSWTGVSGQPQHF
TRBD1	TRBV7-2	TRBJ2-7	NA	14	TGTGCCAGCAGCCCCGGACAGGGGGTCTACGAGCAGTACTTC	CASSPGQGVYEQYF
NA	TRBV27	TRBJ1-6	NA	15	TGTGCCAGCAGTTTCGGCAGGGGATATAATTCACCCCTCCACTTT	CASSFGRGYNSPLHF
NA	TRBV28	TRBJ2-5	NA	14	TGTGCCAGCAGTTTAGCGGTTCTAGGAGAGACCCAGTACTTC	CASSLAVLGETQYF
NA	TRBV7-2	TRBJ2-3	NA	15	TGTGCCAGCCGTCGGCGAGCGGGTAGCACAGATACGCAGTATTTT	CASRRRAGSTDTQYF
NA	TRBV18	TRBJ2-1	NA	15	TGTGCCAGCTCACCATTGGGGGCCTCCTACAATGAGCAGTTCTTC	CASSPLGASYNEQFF
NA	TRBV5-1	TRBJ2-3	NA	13	TGCGCCAGCAGACGGGACACTACAGATACGCAGTATTTT	CASRRDTTDTQYF
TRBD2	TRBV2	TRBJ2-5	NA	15	TGTGCCAGCAGTGAAATTACCGGGGGAGGGGAGACCCAGTACTTC	CASSEITGGGETQYF
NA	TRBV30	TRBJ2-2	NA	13	TGTGCCTGGACCCTCACACTAGGGGGGGAGCTGTTTTTT	CAWTLTLGGELFF
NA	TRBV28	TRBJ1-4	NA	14	TGTGCCAGCGGACCCGGGACACCTAATGAAAAACTGTTTTTT	CASGPGTPNEKLFF
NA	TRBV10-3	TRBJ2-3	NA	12	TGTGCCATCAGCCCGAGCACAGATACGCAGTATTTT	CAISPSTDTQYF
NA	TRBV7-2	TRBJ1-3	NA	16	TGTGCCAGCAGCTTAGGGACAGCAGCCTCTGGAAACACCATATATTTT	CASSLGTAASGNTIYF
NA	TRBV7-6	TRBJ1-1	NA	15	TGTGCCAGCAGCCATGCAGGGGCCCCGAACACTGAAGCTTTCTTT	CASSHAGAPNTEAFF
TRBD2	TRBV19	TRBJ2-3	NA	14	TGTGCCAGTAGTCCTAGCGGGGTCACAGATACGCAGTATTTT	CASSPSGVTDTQYF
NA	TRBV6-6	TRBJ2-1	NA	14	TGTGCCAGCAGTTACCAGGAGGACTACAATGAGCAGTTCTTC	CASSYQEDYNEQFF
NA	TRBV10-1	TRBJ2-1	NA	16	TGCGCCAGCAGTTGTCGGATTCCACGGGGGTCGAGGGAGCAGTTCTTC	CASSCRIPRGSREQFF
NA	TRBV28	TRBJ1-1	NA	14	TGTGCCAGCCGCTCAGGGGTCATGAACACTGAAGCTTTCTTT	CASRSGVMNTEAFF
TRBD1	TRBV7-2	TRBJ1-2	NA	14	TGTGCCAGCAGCTCCGACAGGGGGCAATATGGCTACACCTTC	CASSSDRGQYGYTF
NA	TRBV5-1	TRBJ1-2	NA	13	TGCGCCAGCAGCGGGGGGATATTGGGTGGCTACACCTTC	CASSGGILGGYTF
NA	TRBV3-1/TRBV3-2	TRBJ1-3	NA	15	TGTGCCAGCAGCCAAGATATGACAGCTGGAAACACCATATATTTT	CASSQDMTAGNTIYF
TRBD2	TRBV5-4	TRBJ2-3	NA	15	TGTGCCAGCAGCTCGCGGGGGGGCGACACAGATACGCAGTATTTT	CASSSRGGDTDTQYF
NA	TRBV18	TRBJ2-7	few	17	TGTGCCAGCTCACCAACGGCCCTGCGGGGCAGACACTACGAGCAGTACTTC	CASSPTALRGRHYEQYF
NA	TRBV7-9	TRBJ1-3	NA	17	TGTGCCAGCAGCCACTATCAGGGGTCACGCTCTGGAAACACCATATATTTT	CASSHYQGSRSGNTIYF
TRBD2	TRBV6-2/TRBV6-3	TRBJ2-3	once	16	TGTGCCAGCAGTTCCGGGACTAGCGGGGGTACAGATACGCAGTATTTT	CASSSGTSGGTDTQYF
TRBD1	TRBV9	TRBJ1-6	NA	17	TGTGCCAGCAGCGTAACTGGGACAGGGGGCGTCAATTCACCCCTCCACTTT	CASSVTGTGGVNSPLHF
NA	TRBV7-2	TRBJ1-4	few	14	TGTGCCAGCAGCTTAGGCGACAGCTATGAAAAACTGTTTTTT	CASSLGDSYEKLFF
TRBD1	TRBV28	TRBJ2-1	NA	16	TGTGCCAGCAGACCCGGGACAGGGAGAAGGTACAATGAGCAGTTCTTC	CASRPGTGRRYNEQFF
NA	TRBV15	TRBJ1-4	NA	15	TGTGCCACCAGCAGAGATGTAGCAACTAATGAAAAACTGTTTTTT	CATSRDVATNEKLFF
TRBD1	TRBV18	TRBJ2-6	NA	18	TGTGCCAGCTCCCCCGGGACAGGGGGTGTCACTGGGGCCAACGTCCTGACTTTC	CASSPGTGGVTGANVLTF
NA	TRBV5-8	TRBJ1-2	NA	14	TGTGCCAGCTCCACTCGTGGCTCGCGGTATGGCTACACCTTC	CASSTRGSRYGYTF
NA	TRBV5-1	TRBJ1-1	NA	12	TGCGCCAGCAGCTTGGCTGGCAGTGAAGCTTTCTTT	CASSLAGSEAFF
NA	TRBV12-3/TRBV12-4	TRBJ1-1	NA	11	TGTGCCAGCAGTGGGGGGAATGAAGCTTTCTTT	CASSGGNEAFF
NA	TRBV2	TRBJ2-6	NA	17	TGTGCCAGCAGTGACCTCATTGCCATGACACGGGCCAACGTCCTGACTTTC	CASSDLIAMTRANVLTF
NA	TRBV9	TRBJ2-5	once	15	TGTGCCAGCAGCGTTTCGTCCAGGGGAGGGGAGACCCAGTACTTC	CASSVSSRGGETQYF
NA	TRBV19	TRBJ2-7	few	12	TGTGCCAGTAGTTCCAGGGTTAACGAGCAGTACTTC	CASSSRVNEQYF
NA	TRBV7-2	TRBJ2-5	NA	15	TGTGCCAGCACCCTAGGCCGGGGGGCTAAGGAGACCCAGTACTTC	CASTLGRGAKETQYF
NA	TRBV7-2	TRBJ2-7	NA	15	TGTGCCAGCAGCCCCAGCGGTGCCCTAGAGTACGAGCAGTACTTC	CASSPSGALEYEQYF
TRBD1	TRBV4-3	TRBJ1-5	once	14	TGCGCCAGCAGCCAGGACAGGGACAATCAGCCCCAGCATTTT	CASSQDRDNQPQHF
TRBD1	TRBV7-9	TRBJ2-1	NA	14	TGTGCCAGCAGCTTAAGAGACAGGGAAAATGAGCAGTTCTTC	CASSLRDRENEQFF
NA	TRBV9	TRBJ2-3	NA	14	TGTGCCAGCAGCGTAGGGCAAGTCACAGATACGCAGTATTTT	CASSVGQVTDTQYF
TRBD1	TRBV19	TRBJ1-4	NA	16	TGTGCCAGCTCTCTGGGCTCAGGACAGGGGAATGAAAAACTGTTTTTT	CASSLGSGQGNEKLFF
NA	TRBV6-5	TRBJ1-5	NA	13	TGTGCCAGCAGACTCAGGGTGTCTCAGCCCCAGCATTTT	CASRLRVSQPQHF
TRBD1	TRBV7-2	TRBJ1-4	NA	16	TGTGCCAGCAGCGCCAGGGACAGGGCAACTAATGAAAAACTGTTTTTT	CASSARDRATNEKLFF
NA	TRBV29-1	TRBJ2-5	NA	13	TGCAGCGTTGAAGATCCTACTCCCCTTGGCCAGTACTTC	CSVEDPTPLGQYF
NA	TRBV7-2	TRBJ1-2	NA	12	TGTGCCAGCAGCTTAGATCTGTATGGCTACACCTTC	CASSLDLYGYTF
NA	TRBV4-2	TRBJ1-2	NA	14	TGTGCCAGCAGCCAAGTCAAGACAGACTATGGCTACACCTTC	CASSQVKTDYGYTF
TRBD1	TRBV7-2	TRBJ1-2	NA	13	TGTGCCAGCAGCAACAGGGGAAACTATGGCTACACCTTC	CASSNRGNYGYTF
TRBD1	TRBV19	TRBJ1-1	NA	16	TGTGCCAGTACCCAAGGCAGGGGGCTAAGGAACACTGAAGCTTTCTTT	CASTQGRGLRNTEAFF
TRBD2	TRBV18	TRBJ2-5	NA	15	TGTGCCAGCTCACCCCCCGGGACTAAAAAAGAGACCCAGTACTTC	CASSPPGTKKETQYF